The 32 T cell receptor beta chains below come from one sample, sequenced in a study of cytomegalovirus exposure and HLA in healthy donors. Both 60 Vbeta primers and 13 Jbeta primers went into the PCR. The data were produced by immunoSEQ multiplex PCR, yet TCRdb's version contains in-frame clones alone and is incomplete. The top ten hold roughly 5% of the sample, which has under 200,000 clones, less than 85% seen once. Sequencing was carried out using PBMCs. These receptor sequences come from a man in his forties in good health and CMV-seronegative.

This chain uses TRBV10-1 with TRBJ2-7; D is perhaps TRBD2 (6 bases). The CDR3 has 14 residues. V shed 3 bases and J shed 0 bases, with 9 bases lying between them. The germline V gene has CDR1 WNHNN and CDR2 SYGVQD (reference sequence). CDR3 loop: CASSDGGNSYEQYF. CDR3 nucleotide sequence: TGCGCCAGCAGTGACGGGGGAAACTCCTACGAGCAGTACTTC.

The chain has TRBV5-1 and TRBJ2-7; perhaps TRBD2 as D (6 bases). Germline CDR1 and CDR2: SGHRS and YFSETQ. The CDR3 covers 14 residues. Trimming removed 4 bases from V and 4 bases from J, with 15 bases in between. CDR3 amino acids: CASSPNSGPYEQYF. As DNA, the CDR3 is TGCGCCAGCAGCCCAAATAGCGGACCGTACGAGCAGTACTTC.

The rearrangement links TRBV5-4 to TRBJ2-5; D is ambiguous. This CDR3 is 14 amino acids long. Trimming shortened V by 3 bases and J by 5 bases, and 14 bases separated the two germline ends. CDR1 and CDR2 from the germline V gene are SGHNT and YYREEE (reference sequence). CDR3 DNA sequence: TGTGCCAGCAGCTCCGGAGATAATAGGGAGACCCAGTACTTC. It is translated as CASSSGDNRETQYF.

The chain joins TRBV5-1 to TRBJ2-2; 11 bases fit TRBD2. Trimming at V came to 4 bases and at J to 4 bases, leaving 6 bases not matched to a gene. The CDR3 is made up of 16 amino acids. Per germline, CDR1 SGHRS and CDR2 YFSETQ. The CDR3 here is CASSIPGTSGTGELFF. CDR3 DNA: TGCGCCAGCAGCATACCCGGGACTAGCGGCACCGGGGAGCTGTTTTTT.

In this sample, this clone turned up once. The V and J genes are TRBV11-3 and TRBJ2-5; maybe TRBD2 (5 bases). The DNA end lines up better with TRBJ2-7; the J call may be wrong. Germline CDR1 reads SGHNT; CDR2 reads YENEEA. CDR3 length: 14 amino acids. The DNA for the CDR3 is TGTGCCAGCAGCTTATTCGCTAGCACGGACGAGCAGTACTTC. It encodes CASSLFASTDEQYF.

V is TRBV5-8 and J is TRBJ2-5; a possible D gene is TRBD2 (5 bases). The germline V gene has CDR1 SGHTS and CDR2 YDEGEE. V lost 3 bases, J lost 2 bases, and 8 bases lay in between. The CDR3 is made up of 13 amino acids. CDR3 sequence: CASSSPGQETQYF. DNA for the CDR3: TGTGCCAGCAGCTCCCCGGGGCAAGAGACCCAGTACTTC.

The chain links TRBV29-1 to TRBJ2-3; D remains unclear. Germline V gene data show CDR1 as SQVTM and CDR2 as ANQGSEA. The length of the CDR3 is 15 residues. Trimming cost V 4 bases and J 3 bases, with 17 bases left between them. CDR3 in DNA: TGCAGCGTTGCCGTGGCGGCTCGAAAAACAGATACGCAGTATTTT. Protein: CSVAVAARKTDTQYF.

The chain combines TRBV5-1 with TRBJ2-1; maybe TRBD2 (5 bases). This CDR3 spans 15 amino acids. Deletions cut 0 bases from V and 5 bases from J, with 12 bases between. CDR1 is SGHRS and CDR2 is YFSETQ in the germline V gene. CDR3 in amino acids: CASSLVASRDNEQFF. In DNA, the CDR3 is TGCGCCAGCAGCTTGGTAGCGTCTCGCGACAATGAGCAGTTCTTC.

The rearrangement links TRBV10-3 to TRBJ2-5, with 7 bases lining up with TRBD2. The CDR3 runs 15 residues. Germline V gives CDR1 ENHRY, CDR2 SYGVKD. J lost 1 base, V lost 3 bases, and 5 bases had no gene match. CDR3 nucleotide sequence: TGTGCCATCAGTGATCGAGGACTAGGCCAAGAGACCCAGTACTTC. This encodes CAISDRGLGQETQYF.

V and J are TRBV19 and TRBJ1-5; D possibly corresponds to TRBD1 (6 bases). The CDR3 totals 15 residues. CDR1 is LNHDA and CDR2 is SQIVND in the germline V gene (reference sequence). V dropped 6 bases and J dropped 3 bases, with 15 bases sitting between them. CDR3 region: CASSQNGQFNQPQHF. CDR3 bases: TGTGCCAGTAGCCAAAACGGACAGTTCAATCAGCCCCAGCATTTT.

The chain uses TRBV11-2 and TRBJ1-1; the match to TRBD1 covers 8 bases. The CDR3 length is 16 residues. Trimming took 1 base from V and 3 from J; bases not matched to a gene: 7. In germline, CDR1 is SGHAT, CDR2 FQNNGV. This CDR3 reads CASSLGFGRGHTEAFF. The CDR3 DNA follows: TGTGCCAGCAGCTTAGGGTTCGGCAGGGGGCACACTGAAGCTTTCTTT.

This clone was counted between two and nine times. V is TRBV11-2 and J is TRBJ1-4; D remains unclear. V shed 4 bases and J shed 4 bases, with 10 bases lying between them. The CDR3 loop spans 14 amino acids. From germline, CDR1 is SGHAT and CDR2 FQNNGV. The CDR3 coding sequence is TGTGCCAGCAGCTCCATGAGGCGTAATGAAAAACTGTTTTTT. This translates into CASSSMRRNEKLFF.

The V and J genes are TRBV7-9 and TRBJ1-1; the D gene is possibly TRBD1 (5 bases). The length of the CDR3 is 12 residues. Germline V lookup: CDR1 SEHNR, CDR2 FQNEAQ (reference sequence). The CDR3 region has the DNA TGTGTGGGGCAGGCACTAAACACTGAAGCTTTCTTT. Amino acids: CVGQALNTEAFF.

J is TRBJ2-5 and V is TRBV19; no firm D call. Trimming stripped 5 bases from V and 5 bases from J, with 9 bases between. Germline CDR1 and CDR2: LNHDA and SQIVND (reference sequence). There are 12 residues in the CDR3. CDR3 coding DNA: TGTGCCAGTAGTGCCGCCCGGGAGACCCAGTACTTC. This translates into CASSAARETQYF.

This clone was observed a few times. This chain uses TRBV5-8 with TRBJ2-1, with 8 bases that match TRBD1. Looked up from germline, CDR1 is SGHTS and CDR2 is YDEGEE. The V gene end was trimmed by 8 bases and the J gene end by 7 bases; junction bases not matched to a gene: 11. The CDR3 is made up of 14 amino acids. In nucleotides, the CDR3 is TGTGCCAGTGGGGGACAGGAGTTCGTGAATGAGCAGTTCTTC. Amino acids: CASGGQEFVNEQFF.

This clone was picked up a small number of times. The chain has TRBV5-4 and TRBJ1-4, with 9 bases that match TRBD1. V shed 4 bases, J shed 8 bases, and the junction held 6 bases outside the gene matches. The CDR3 has 14 amino acids. Germline values: CDR1 SGHNT, CDR2 YYREEE (reference sequence). For the CDR3, the DNA is TGTGCCAGCAGCCGACGGGACAGGGACGAAAAACTGTTTTTT. It encodes CASSRRDRDEKLFF.

The chain joins TRBV6-6 to TRBJ1-1, with D perhaps matching TRBD1 (6 bases). The CDR3 has 11 residues. Looked up from germline, CDR1 is MNHNY and CDR2 is SVGAGI (reference sequence). The V and J ends lost 4 bases and 11 bases respectively, with 11 bases between them. The CDR3 loop reads CASSWEGEAFF. CDR3 nucleotide sequence: TGTGCCAGCAGTTGGGAGGGGGAGGCTTTCTTT.

The rearrangement joins TRBV6-6 to TRBJ2-5; D is uncertain. The germline V and J ends were trimmed by 6 bases and 5 bases, with 7 bases remaining between them. This CDR3 is built from 11 residues. Looked up from germline, CDR1 is MNHNY and CDR2 is SVGAGI (reference sequence). The CDR3 bases are TGTGCCAGCAGCTTGGAGGAGACCCAGTACTTC. Its translation: CASSLEETQYF.

This clone was seen more than once but under ten times. The chain links TRBV5-5 to TRBJ2-6, with 9 bases identical to TRBD1. V gave up 4 bases and J gave up 3 bases; unmatched junction bases: 8. CDR3 length: 17 amino acids. CDR1 SGHKS and CDR2 YYEKEE come from the germline V gene (reference sequence). CDR3 loop: CASSQDRGTSGANVLTF. DNA for the CDR3: TGTGCCAGCAGCCAGGACAGGGGAACTAGTGGGGCCAACGTCCTGACTTTC. The full variable domain, its missing parts supplied by reference TRBV5-5 and TRBJ2-6, is DAGVTQSPTHLIKTRGQQVTLRCSPISGHKSVSWYQQVLGQGPQFIFQYYEKEERGRGNFPDRFSARQFPNYSSELNVNALLLGDSALYLCASSQDRGTSGANVLTFGAGSRLTVL.

This chain links TRBV4-1 with TRBJ2-1; a weak D match, TRBD2 (5 bases). The CDR3 runs to 14 residues. Trimming stripped 4 bases from V and 9 bases from J, with 16 bases between. Germline V gene lookup returns CDR1 MGHRA and CDR2 YSYEKL. Written as DNA, the CDR3 is TGCGCCAGCAGCCCCCCGTCGAGGGCCGTTGAGCAGTTCTTC. Its translation is CASSPPSRAVEQFF.

J is TRBJ2-1 and V is TRBV27; 9 positions agree with TRBD1. Germline CDR1 and CDR2: MNHEY and SMNVEV (reference sequence). This CDR3 spans 16 amino acids. Trimming cost V 5 bases and J 7 bases; bases outside gene matches: 12. CDR3 sequence reads: CASSPSPGQGWNEQFF. CDR3 DNA: TGTGCCAGCAGTCCGTCGCCGGGACAGGGTTGGAATGAGCAGTTCTTC.

The chain joins TRBV9 to TRBJ2-3; D possibly corresponds to TRBD2 (7 bases). Per the germline V gene, CDR1 is SGDLS and CDR2 is YYNGEE. The V end lost 4 bases, the J end lost 3 bases, and 15 bases lay between the germline ends. The CDR3 is made up of 15 amino acids. The CDR3 region has the DNA TGTGCCAGCAGCCCATGGACTAGGGGGACAGATACGCAGTATTTT. Its translation is CASSPWTRGTDTQYF.

The CDR3 DNA follows: TGTGCCAGCAGTTTAGAATCGGGGAGGGGGTTGTATGGCTACACCTTC. Translation: CASSLESGRGLYGYTF. The chain recombines TRBV28 with TRBJ1-2; TRBD1 is a possible D gene (6 bases). The germline V gene encodes CDR1 MDHEN and CDR2 SYDVKM. V dropped 2 bases and J dropped 5 bases, with 18 bases sitting between them. This CDR3 spans 16 amino acids.

The chain combines TRBV27 with TRBJ2-1; D is possibly TRBD2 (7 bases). CDR1 is MNHEY and CDR2 is SMNVEV in the germline V gene (reference sequence). The CDR3 has 15 residues. Trimming shortened V by 5 bases and J by 3 bases, and 14 bases separated the two germline ends. The CDR3 region has the DNA TGTGCCAGCAGTGCGTGGGGGGGCCGCTACAATGAGCAGTTCTTC. Amino acid sequence: CASSAWGGRYNEQFF.

V usage is TRBV30 and J usage is TRBJ2-7; TRBD1 aligns across 7 bases. The V gene end was trimmed by 8 bases and the J gene end by 1 base; junction bases not matched to a gene: 5. Germline CDR1 GTSNPN, CDR2 SVGIG (reference sequence). This CDR3 has 12 amino acids. CDR3 bases: TGTGCCGGTCAACAGGGGTCCTACGAGCAGTACTTC. Translation gives CAGQQGSYEQYF.

This clone is a singleton in its sample. The genes are TRBV9 and TRBJ1-2, with 7 bases matching TRBD1. This CDR3 is 16 amino acids long. Germline V gene data show CDR1 as SGDLS and CDR2 as YYNGEE. The J segment lost 9 bases and the V segment lost 4 bases, leaving 18 bases of the junction unmatched. CDR3 DNA: TGTGCCAGCAGCCCCCACGAGGCAGGGGGTTCCCTGAGCTACACCTTC. Translation gives CASSPHEAGGSLSYTF.

This chain uses TRBV7-2 with TRBJ2-2, with TRBD1 identical over 7 bases. This CDR3 spans 16 amino acids. Germline CDR1 SGHTA, CDR2 FQGNSA. The V gene end was trimmed by 2 bases and the J gene end by 3 bases; junction bases not matched to a gene: 6. CDR3 loop: CASSLTTGTDTGELFF. The CDR3, as DNA: TGTGCCAGCAGCTTAACGACAGGGACCGACACCGGGGAGCTGTTTTTT. The whole variable domain, remainder taken from reference TRBV7-2 and TRBJ2-2, is GAGVSQSPSNKVTEKGKDVELRCDPISGHTALYWYRQSLGQGLEFLIYFQGNSAPDKSGLPSDRFSAERTGGSVSTLTIQRTQQEDSAVYLCASSLTTGTDTGELFFGEGSRLTVL.

The chain has TRBV7-2 and TRBJ1-2, with D tentatively TRBD1 (5 bases). The germline V gene has CDR1 SGHTA and CDR2 FQGNSA. The CDR3 contains 12 residues. V gave up 5 bases and J gave up 8 bases, with 12 bases separating them. CDR3: CASSTNGGGYTF. The CDR3 DNA follows: TGTGCCAGCAGCACAAACGGGGGGGGCTACACCTTC.

The chain joins TRBV7-7 to TRBJ2-6, with a possible D match to TRBD2 (6 bases). The CDR3 length is 18 residues. Deletions cut 3 bases from V and 0 bases from J, with 15 bases between. Germline lookup yields CDR1 SSHAT and CDR2 FNYEAQ (reference sequence). CDR3 in amino acids: CASSFGWRAHSGANVLTF. CDR3 nucleotides: TGTGCCAGCAGCTTCGGGTGGAGGGCGCACTCTGGGGCCAACGTCCTGACTTTC.

The chain combines TRBV5-1 with TRBJ2-1; 12 bases fit TRBD1. The V and J ends lost 4 bases and 8 bases, in that order; junction bases with no gene match: 4. Germline lookup yields CDR1 SGHRS and CDR2 YFSETQ. This CDR3 region has 14 residues. The CDR3 coding sequence is TGCGCCAGCAGCCCCGGGGACAGGGGGCATGAGCAGTTCTTC. Protein sequence: CASSPGDRGHEQFF.

The V gene is TRBV29-1, the J gene TRBJ1-1; D unresolved. This CDR3 has 12 amino acids. CDR1 and CDR2 from the germline V gene are SQVTM and ANQGSEA. V was cut by 6 bases and J by 3 bases, with 11 bases left in between. The chain's CDR3 is CSVVQVYTEAFF. For the CDR3, the DNA is TGCAGCGTAGTTCAGGTCTACACTGAAGCTTTCTTT.

Details on this clone: This sample also contains other DNA sequences that code for the same CDR3. This chain connects TRBV2 to TRBJ2-7, with 8 positions matching TRBD2. Trimming at V came to 5 bases and at J to 4 bases, leaving 7 bases not matched to a gene. Germline V gene lookup returns CDR1 SNHLY and CDR2 FYNNEI. The CDR3 extends over 14 amino acids. CDR3 DNA: TGTGCCAGCAGTAGGCTAGCGGGCCCGTACGAGCAGTACTTC. Residues: CASSRLAGPYEQYF. Full variable domain (rest looked up from reference TRBV2 and TRBJ2-7): EPEVTQTPSHQVTQMGQEVILRCVPISNHLYFYWYRQILGQKVEFLVSFYNNEISEKSEIFDDQFSVERPDGSNFTLKIRSTKLEDSAMYFCASSRLAGPYEQYFGPGTRLTVT.